A selection of T cell receptor beta chains follows, all from one sample in a study of T-cell reconstitution after alpha-beta-depleted transplantation in children. TCRdb passed the PCR reads through MiXCR, listing each CDR3 protein once. The sample lists 700,000 to 950,000 distinct CDR3 sequences, 15% to 20% occurring once. The input for sequencing was PBMCs, mostly from graft donor cells, taken 360 days after TCRalphabeta/CD19-depleted stem cell transplant. All receptors derive from a male patient between 10 and 17 years old who had a stem cell transplant for acute lymphoblastic leukemia, so the T cells may come from the graft donor. The CDR3 runs from the conserved cysteine through the conserved F or W. The D gene is left open where the match is weak. Expanded clones get a size class; other rows say once, few or many, or leave the size out.

TRBD2	few	TRBV3-1	TRBJ2-1	TGTGCCAGCAGCCACTATAGCGGGGCTAGCTCCTACAATGAGCAGTTCTTC	CASSHYSGASSYNEQFF
.	.	TRBV30	TRBJ1-1	TGTGCCTGGAGTGTAATATGGACTGAAGCTTTCTTT	CAWSVIWTEAFF
.	.	TRBV29-1	TRBJ2-7	TGCAGCGGCGGAAGAGGCATTGGCGAGCAGTACTTC	CSGGRGIGEQYF
TRBD1	few	TRBV4-1	TRBJ1-2	TGCGCCAGCAGCCAACGGACAGGCTATGGCTACACCTTC	CASSQRTGYGYTF
TRBD2	many	TRBV4-2	TRBJ2-7	TGTGCCAGCAGCCACCATCTAGCGGGAGAGCGAGGGGAGCAGTACTTC	CASSHHLAGERGEQYF
TRBD2	many	TRBV12-3/TRBV12-4	TRBJ2-1	TGTGCCAACGATGCCGGGACTAGCGACTACAATGAGCAGTTCTTC	CANDAGTSDYNEQFF
TRBD2	.	TRBV20-1	TRBJ2-7	TGCAGTGCTAGAGATTACGAGGCGGGAGGAGGTGAGCAGTACTTC	CSARDYEAGGGEQYF
.	few	TRBV19	TRBJ2-3	TGTGCCAGTAGTCTACCAAACAGGGCGGATACGCAGTATTTT	CASSLPNRADTQYF
.	.	TRBV4-1	TRBJ2-1	TGCGCCAGCAGGGGGATAGCGAGATTCAATGAGCAGTTCTTC	CASRGIARFNEQFF
TRBD2	few	TRBV4-1	TRBJ2-7	TGCGCCAGCAGCCAAGTAGTATCGGGACTAGCATCGGGCTACGAGCAGTACTTC	CASSQVVSGLASGYEQYF
.	few	TRBV12-3/TRBV12-4	TRBJ2-1	TGTGCCAGCGGGGGGGCAGGGTACCGAGCGATACTCAATGAGCAGTTCTTC	CASGGAGYRAILNEQFF
.	many	TRBV7-8	TRBJ1-1	TGTGCCAGCAGCCCGGGCCGGCCCCGGGCCGGGAACACTGAAGCTTTCTTT	CASSPGRPRAGNTEAFF
.	few	TRBV4-2	TRBJ2-3	TGTGCCAGCAGCCTCTCACAAGCCCTAACAGATACGCAGTATTTT	CASSLSQALTDTQYF
.	.	TRBV7-2	TRBJ2-2	TGTGCCAGCAGCAAATACACCGGGGAGCTGTTTTTT	CASSKYTGELFF
.	.	TRBV12-3/TRBV12-4	TRBJ1-2	TGTGCCAGCACCTTATTCTACACGAGCGGATACTATGGCTACACCTTC	CASTLFYTSGYYGYTF
TRBD2	few	TRBV7-9	TRBJ2-5	TGTGCCAGCAGCTTAGCCCGCGGGAGCGTCGGAGAGACCCAGTACTTC	CASSLARGSVGETQYF
.	.	TRBV14	TRBJ1-3	TGTGCCAGCAGCCAAGCCGGACGGGCCTCTGGAAACACCATATATTTT	CASSQAGRASGNTIYF
.	few	TRBV3-1	TRBJ2-1	TGTGCCAGCAGCCAAGCGGGAGTTGGCAATGAGCAGTTCTTC	CASSQAGVGNEQFF
.	few	TRBV5-6	TRBJ1-4	TGTGCCAGCAGCCTTGTCGATGCGGGGAGCGGTGAAAAACTGTTTTTT	CASSLVDAGSGEKLFF
TRBD2	.	TRBV5-1	TRBJ2-7	TGCGCCAGCAGCGAGGGGACTAGCGCCGCCTACGAGCAGTACTTC	CASSEGTSAAYEQYF
.	many	TRBV27	TRBJ2-6	TGTGCCAGCAGTTTTGGACCTGGGGCCAACGTCCTGACTTTC	CASSFGPGANVLTF
TRBD2	.	TRBV5-1	TRBJ2-3	TGCGCCAGCAGCTTCGGTCCGTTAGCGGGAGGACGCGATACGCAGTATTTT	CASSFGPLAGGRDTQYF
.	few	TRBV7-9	TRBJ2-1	TGTGCCAGCAGCTTACGGGGGGCTGGCAATGAGCAGTTCTTC	CASSLRGAGNEQFF
TRBD2	many	TRBV20-1	TRBJ2-2	TGCAGTGCCCCTGGAACTAGCGGGAGTCACGGGGAGCTGTTTTTT	CSAPGTSGSHGELFF
TRBD2	few	TRBV4-1	TRBJ2-3	TGCGCCAGCAGCCCTTCAGGCGGGAGGGCCCCGTCCGATACGCAGTATTTT	CASSPSGGRAPSDTQYF
.	few	TRBV7-2	TRBJ1-2	TGTGCCAGCAGCAACCTGGGGCCGGAAACCTTC	CASSNLGPETF
TRBD2	few	TRBV7-9	TRBJ2-3	TGTGCCAGCAGCTTGACTAGCGGGAGCTGGGGCACAGATACGCAGTATTTT	CASSLTSGSWGTDTQYF
TRBD2	many	TRBV5-1	TRBJ2-1	TGCGCCAGCAGTCCTAGCGGGAGGGCGATCCTAGAGCAGTTCTTC	CASSPSGRAILEQFF
.	.	TRBV12-3/TRBV12-4	TRBJ2-7	TGTGCCAGCAGTTTCGAGGGGAGTACCTACGAGCAGTACTTC	CASSFEGSTYEQYF
.	.	TRBV6-1	TRBJ1-1	TGTGCCAGCACCACGGGAACGGCCACCAAAGCTTTCTTT	CASTTGTATKAFF
.	few	TRBV24-1	TRBJ1-1	TGTGCCACCAGTGACCCAGAAGCGTCTGAAGCTTTCTTT	CATSDPEASEAFF
.	few	TRBV3-1	TRBJ1-2	TGTGCCAGCAGCCATGCCGACTCAAGAGGCTACACCTTC	CASSHADSRGYTF
.	few	TRBV5-1	TRBJ2-3	TGCGCCAGCAGCCCGGCTTTTAATGCAGGGACGCAGTATTTT	CASSPAFNAGTQYF
.	.	TRBV5-1	TRBJ2-2	TGCGCCAGCAGCTTAAGGAGAAGCAGCGGGGAGCTGTTTTTT	CASSLRRSSGELFF
.	few	TRBV12-3/TRBV12-4	TRBJ2-5	TGTGCCAGCAGTCCTTTGGGTGGAGTCGATTCACCCCAGTACTTC	CASSPLGGVDSPQYF
TRBD1	.	TRBV7-7	TRBJ2-1	TGTGCCAGCAGCTATGACACAGGGGTATCCTACAATGAGCAGTTCTTC	CASSYDTGVSYNEQFF
.	.	TRBV7-2	TRBJ2-7	TGTGCCAGCAGCTTAAATGCGTACGAGCAGTACTTC	CASSLNAYEQYF
.	.	TRBV4-1	TRBJ1-1	TGCGCCAGCAGCCAAGAGGGACCCCCTGAAGCTTTCTTT	CASSQEGPPEAFF
.	.	TRBV12-3/TRBV12-4	TRBJ2-5	TGTGCCAGCAGCCTACAAGGGGGTGGTCAAGAGACCCAGTACTTC	CASSLQGGGQETQYF
TRBD1	once	TRBV5-1	TRBJ2-7	TGCGCCAGCAGCTTCGACCGGGACAGGGGCTACGAGCAGTACTTC	CASSFDRDRGYEQYF
.	.	TRBV5-1	TRBJ2-5	TGCGCCAGCAGCTTATACAGGAACCAAGAGACCCAGTACTTC	CASSLYRNQETQYF
.	few	TRBV28	TRBJ1-1	TGTGCCAGCAGAGGGGACGGGATGAACACTGAAGCTTTCTTT	CASRGDGMNTEAFF
.	few	TRBV19	TRBJ2-7	TGTGCCAGTAGTCCACAGGTCCACTACGAGCAGTACTTC	CASSPQVHYEQYF
TRBD1	few	TRBV7-9	TRBJ1-5	TGTGCCAGCAGCTCCACAGGGGCCAATCAGCCCCAGCATTTT	CASSSTGANQPQHF
.	.	TRBV13	TRBJ2-7	TGTGCCAGCAGCTTAATCGGGACGGCCATCTACGAGCAGTACTTC	CASSLIGTAIYEQYF
.	few	TRBV4-1	TRBJ2-4	TGCGCCAGCAGCCAAGACGGGGGCGGCGGGAGAGCCAAAAACATTCAGTACTTC	CASSQDGGGGRAKNIQYF